This is a list of T cell receptor beta chains from one sample in a study of blood T cell repertoires in COVID-19. Some clones are missing from TCRdb's copy, which holds only in-frame ones; the method was immunoSEQ multiplex PCR. The table has about 190,000 clones, 70% to 90% seen once. The sample taken for sequencing was peripheral blood. The source is a man under 40 with acute or convalescent COVID-19. CDR3s leave out the opening cysteine and the closing phenylalanine or tryptophan. D genes are given only for firm matches.

d_call: TRBD1
j_call: TRBJ1-2
v_call: TRBV6-5
cdr3_aa: ASSRQGRYGYT

d_call: .
j_call: TRBJ2-3
v_call: TRBV10-2
cdr3_aa: ASTTRAVGTDTQY

d_call: TRBD1
j_call: TRBJ2-7
v_call: TRBV10-3
cdr3_aa: AISESGGTGRHEQY

d_call: .
j_call: TRBJ1-5
v_call: TRBV30
cdr3_aa: AWSDQVGAGQPQH

d_call: .
j_call: TRBJ1-4
v_call: TRBV5-5
cdr3_aa: ASSRLGDEKLF

d_call: TRBD1
j_call: TRBJ1-4
v_call: TRBV2
cdr3_aa: ASTPTGVGEKLF

d_call: .
j_call: TRBJ2-1
v_call: TRBV5-6
cdr3_aa: ASSSPGTRVPDEQF

d_call: .
j_call: TRBJ2-2
v_call: TRBV18
cdr3_aa: ASSGAGELF

d_call: TRBD1
j_call: TRBJ1-5
v_call: TRBV19
cdr3_aa: ATLPGQGIGGQPQH

d_call: TRBD2
j_call: TRBJ2-5
v_call: TRBV7-2
cdr3_aa: ASSLAWTSGVARTQY

d_call: .
j_call: TRBJ2-1
v_call: TRBV28
cdr3_aa: ASSLSLGTQTEQF

d_call: .
j_call: TRBJ1-2
v_call: TRBV30
cdr3_aa: AWSVSGQGYGYT

d_call: TRBD2
j_call: TRBJ2-3
v_call: TRBV29-1
cdr3_aa: SVGQGGRLDTQY

d_call: .
j_call: TRBJ1-5
v_call: TRBV4-1
cdr3_aa: ASSQDSDSRNQPQH

d_call: .
j_call: TRBJ2-1
v_call: TRBV28
cdr3_aa: ASSLTPYNEQF

d_call: TRBD2
j_call: TRBJ2-1
v_call: TRBV11-3
cdr3_aa: ASSPGSSGSNEQF

d_call: TRBD2
j_call: TRBJ2-1
v_call: TRBV11-3
cdr3_aa: ASSPRGGDMDEQF

d_call: TRBD2
j_call: TRBJ2-7
v_call: TRBV7-2
cdr3_aa: ASSLTSGAYEQY

d_call: .
j_call: TRBJ2-3
v_call: TRBV6-5
cdr3_aa: ASSPEGDTQY

d_call: .
j_call: TRBJ2-1
v_call: TRBV19
cdr3_aa: ASQPTGLKGGNEQF

d_call: .
j_call: TRBJ2-5
v_call: TRBV7-9
cdr3_aa: ASSLPIQDRYQETQY

d_call: .
j_call: TRBJ1-2
v_call: TRBV19
cdr3_aa: ASMPDSSNYGYT

d_call: TRBD2
j_call: TRBJ2-7
v_call: TRBV10-2
cdr3_aa: ASSESTGGEQY

d_call: TRBD1
j_call: TRBJ1-2
v_call: TRBV27
cdr3_aa: ASSPRLGQGSYGYT

d_call: TRBD1
j_call: TRBJ2-7
v_call: TRBV12-3/TRBV12-4
cdr3_aa: ASNRGPSYEQY

d_call: TRBD1
j_call: TRBJ1-1
v_call: TRBV7-3
cdr3_aa: ASSLTGKTEAF

d_call: TRBD2
j_call: TRBJ2-5
v_call: TRBV7-2
cdr3_aa: ASSLGGRAETQY

d_call: .
j_call: TRBJ2-2
v_call: TRBV6-5
cdr3_aa: ASSYKRVTGELF

d_call: .
j_call: TRBJ1-1
v_call: TRBV2
cdr3_aa: ASSSTRQTNTEAF

d_call: .
j_call: TRBJ1-1
v_call: TRBV3-1/TRBV3-2
cdr3_aa: ASSHPRFSPEAF

d_call: .
j_call: TRBJ2-1
v_call: TRBV24-1
cdr3_aa: ATSDPRAAYNEQF

d_call: .
j_call: TRBJ1-4
v_call: TRBV18
cdr3_aa: ASSRGEKLF

d_call: .
j_call: TRBJ2-3
v_call: TRBV19
cdr3_aa: ASSLRSDTQY

d_call: TRBD1
j_call: TRBJ1-2
v_call: TRBV6-6
cdr3_aa: ASSYFPGQGFYGYT

d_call: .
j_call: TRBJ2-5
v_call: TRBV3-1/TRBV3-2
cdr3_aa: ASSQGLQETQY

d_call: .
j_call: TRBJ2-5
v_call: TRBV15
cdr3_aa: ATSRGRGETQY

d_call: TRBD1
j_call: TRBJ1-1
v_call: TRBV7-9
cdr3_aa: ASSFHTGDTEAF

d_call: TRBD1
j_call: TRBJ2-1
v_call: TRBV24-1
cdr3_aa: ATSDRRGRLIYEQF

d_call: .
j_call: TRBJ2-2
v_call: TRBV3-1/TRBV3-2
cdr3_aa: ASSRHLVSVTGELF

d_call: TRBD1
j_call: TRBJ2-7
v_call: TRBV5-1
cdr3_aa: ASSFGQGSSYEQY

d_call: .
j_call: TRBJ1-2
v_call: TRBV25-1
cdr3_aa: ASSDNWGLRDYGYT